This TCR beta chain was identified during a study of T cell repertoires in cytomegalovirus infection. This CDR3 has 13 residues. Trimming stripped 4 bases from V and 4 bases from J, with 10 bases between. Germline V CDR1 and CDR2: SGHTA, FQGNSA. On this clonotype itself: Its antigen is currently unknown.

Regarding the study as a whole: Carriers of CMV and the relevant HLA type were discriminated by public TCR beta frequency.

TCRdb used MiXCR to reprocess the reads, holding one entry per CDR3 protein. The sample has around 360,000 distinct CDR3 sequences; about 34% are singletons. This clonotype was sampled from a human donor in good health (CMV status not recorded). Some clones in this sample may be carry-over from other donors' samples. The material sequenced was cultured PBMCs, taken from culture after CMV antigen stimulation. The chain employs TRBV7-2 and TRBJ1-2; unclear D gene. CDR3: CASSSLPSYGYTF. The CDR3 nucleotides are TGTGCCAGCAGCTCCTTGCCCAGCTATGGCTACACCTTC.